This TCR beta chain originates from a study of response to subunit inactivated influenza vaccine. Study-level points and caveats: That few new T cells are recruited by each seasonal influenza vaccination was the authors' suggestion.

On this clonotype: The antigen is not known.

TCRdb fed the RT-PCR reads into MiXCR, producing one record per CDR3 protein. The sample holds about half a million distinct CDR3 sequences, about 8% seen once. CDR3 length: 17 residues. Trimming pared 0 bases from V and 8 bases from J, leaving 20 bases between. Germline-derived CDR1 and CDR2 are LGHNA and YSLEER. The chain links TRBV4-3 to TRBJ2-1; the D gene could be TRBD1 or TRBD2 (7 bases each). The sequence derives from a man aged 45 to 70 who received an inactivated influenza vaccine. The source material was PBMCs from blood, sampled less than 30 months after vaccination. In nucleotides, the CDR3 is TGCGCCAGCAGCCAAGATGTCAGGGGGGAGGGGTTGGATGAGCAGTTCTTC. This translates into CASSQDVRGEGLDEQFF.